The next 32 T cell receptor beta chains were all read from a single sample in a study of cytomegalovirus exposure and HLA in healthy donors. With 60 Vbeta and 13 Jbeta primers, the PCR was carried out. The data were produced by immunoSEQ multiplex PCR, yet TCRdb's version contains in-frame clones alone and is incomplete. The table has about 180,000 clones, approximately 80% seen once. The specimen sequenced was PBMCs. All receptors derive from a girl aged 5-17 years in good health and CMV-seropositive.

The CDR3 nucleotides are TGTGCCAGCAACCGACAGGGGAACTATGGCTACACCTTC. It is translated as CASNRQGNYGYTF. This chain uses TRBV7-9 with TRBJ1-2; 8 bases align to TRBD1. The junction had 3 bases not matched to a gene; V was cut back by 7 bases and J by 2 bases. Germline values: CDR1 SEHNR, CDR2 FQNEAQ (reference sequence). The CDR3 consists of 13 residues.

This sequence joins TRBV5-1 and TRBJ2-4, with D perhaps matching TRBD1 (5 bases). This CDR3 spans 16 amino acids. Trimming removed 0 bases from V and 6 bases from J, with 16 bases in between. In germline, CDR1 is SGHRS, CDR2 YFSETQ. CDR3 coding DNA: TGCGCCAGCAGCTTGGGGGGCGTGGGAAAGGGAAACATTCAGTACTTC. The encoded protein is CASSLGGVGKGNIQYF.

The rearrangement links TRBV4-1 to TRBJ1-2; TRBD1 is a possible D gene (5 bases). The length of the CDR3 is 16 residues. Trimming pared 1 base from V and 2 bases from J, leaving 14 bases between. Germline V gene sequence: CDR1 MGHRA, CDR2 YSYEKL. This CDR3 reads CASSQGSRSGNYGYTF. CDR3 sequence (DNA): TGCGCCAGCAGCCAAGGCTCTAGGTCAGGGAACTATGGCTACACCTTC.

The rearrangement links TRBV27 to TRBJ1-2; 9 bases match TRBD1. The CDR3 has 14 residues. Germline V gives CDR1 MNHEY, CDR2 SMNVEV (reference sequence). V shed 10 bases, J shed 4 bases, and the junction held 10 bases outside the gene matches. The CDR3 protein is CATMDRGGTYGYTF. The CDR3 nucleotides read TGTGCCACCATGGACAGGGGCGGTACCTATGGCTACACCTTC.

This clone was seen a handful of times. The rearrangement uses TRBV18 and TRBJ2-1, with TRBD2 matching over 8 bases. V lost 0 bases to trimming and J lost 9 bases; unmatched junction nucleotides: 10. This CDR3 contains 16 residues. Germline V gene data show CDR1 as KGHSH and CDR2 as LQKENI. Written as DNA, the CDR3 is TGTGCCAGCTCACCACCCGGAAGGGGACTAGTAATTGAGCAGTTCTTC. Residues: CASSPPGRGLVIEQFF.

The V gene is TRBV30, the J gene TRBJ2-1, with D unclear. The CDR3 contains 11 residues. Germline assignment: CDR1 GTSNPN and CDR2 SVGIG (reference sequence). Trimming removed 1 base from V and 10 bases from J, with 8 bases in between. CDR3 in amino acids: CAWSASREQFF. In DNA form, the CDR3 reads TGTGCCTGGAGTGCGAGCAGGGAGCAGTTCTTC. Combining the CDR3 with reference TRBV30 and TRBJ2-1 gives the whole variable domain SQTIHQWPATLVQPVGSPLSLECTVEGTSNPNLYWYRQAAGRGLQLLFYSVGIGQISSEVPQNLSASRPQDRQFILSSKKLLLSDSGFYLCAWSASREQFFGPGTRLTVL.

V is TRBV7-2 and J is TRBJ1-2; the D gene is possibly TRBD1 (5 bases). From germline, CDR1 is SGHTA and CDR2 FQGNSA. The CDR3 is made up of 15 amino acids. Trimming removed 0 bases at V and 4 bases at J, with 12 bases between. Here the CDR3 DNA reads TGTGCCAGCAGCTTAGCGCCAGGGCTTACCTATGGCTACACCTTC. Its protein is CASSLAPGLTYGYTF.

This clone was counted a single time. The genes are TRBV18 and TRBJ1-1; 11 positions match TRBD1. The length of the CDR3 is 15 residues. CDR1 and CDR2 (germline): KGHSH, LQKENI. V was clipped by 5 bases and J by 4 bases; unmatched bases: 6. This CDR3 reads CASSGQGAQGTEAFF. The CDR3 bases are TGTGCCAGCTCAGGACAGGGGGCGCAGGGCACTGAAGCTTTCTTT.

The rearrangement uses TRBV19 and TRBJ2-2; tentative D call: TRBD2 (6 bases). The CDR3 extends over 16 amino acids. Germline V CDR1 and CDR2: LNHDA, SQIVND (reference sequence). The V gene lost 6 bases and the J gene lost 3 bases, with 17 bases spanning the gap. CDR3 region: CASRRGEGGDTGELFF. Here the CDR3 DNA reads TGTGCCAGTAGAAGGGGAGAAGGAGGGGACACCGGGGAGCTGTTTTTT.

V usage is TRBV5-4 and J usage is TRBJ2-6, with 11 bases fitting TRBD1. J was trimmed by 0 bases and V by 0 bases; bases with no gene match: 5. The CDR3 consists of 19 residues. Looked up from germline, CDR1 is SGHNT and CDR2 is YYREEE (reference sequence). CDR3 bases: TGTGCCAGCAGCTTGGCCCGGACAGGGGGCTTCTCTGGGGCCAACGTCCTGACTTTC. Residues: CASSLARTGGFSGANVLTF.

This chain uses TRBV18 with TRBJ2-3, with D possibly matching TRBD2 (6 bases). CDR1 KGHSH and CDR2 LQKENI come from the germline V gene. Trimming removed 10 bases from V and 3 bases from J, with 14 bases in between. The CDR3 spans 13 residues. The CDR3 is CATCSRGTDTQYF. The DNA for the CDR3 is TGTGCCACCTGTAGCCGGGGGACAGATACGCAGTATTTT.

The chain has TRBV6-5 and TRBJ1-1; D perhaps matches TRBD1 (5 bases). The V gene lost 4 bases and the J gene lost 6 bases, with 9 bases spanning the gap. CDR3 length: 12 residues. The germline V gene encodes CDR1 MNHEY and CDR2 SVGAGI. CDR3 protein: CASSSTVPEAFF. The DNA of the CDR3 is TGTGCCAGCAGTTCGACAGTTCCTGAAGCTTTCTTT.

The chain joins TRBV4-1 to TRBJ2-2; TRBD2 is a possible D gene (5 bases). Trimming cost V 0 bases and J 1 base, with 9 bases left between them. The CDR3 runs to 16 residues. CDR1 MGHRA and CDR2 YSYEKL come from the germline V gene. CDR3 nucleotides: TGCGCCAGCAGCCAAGAACCGGACTGGAACACCGGGGAGCTGTTTTTT. It yields the protein CASSQEPDWNTGELFF.

This chain links TRBV5-1 with TRBJ2-2; no firm D call. CDR3 length: 13 amino acids. Germline V gene data show CDR1 as SGHRS and CDR2 as YFSETQ. V lost 0 bases and J 5 bases, leaving 5 bases between the germline ends. CDR3 nucleotide sequence: TGCGCCAGCAGCTTGGACGGGACCGGGGAGCTGTTTTTT. Translation gives CASSLDGTGELFF.

The chain employs TRBV25-1 and TRBJ2-3, with TRBD1 as a possible D gene (6 bases). Trimming removed 6 bases from V and 6 bases from J, with 22 bases in between. Germline CDR1 and CDR2: MGHDK and SYGVNS. The CDR3 extends over 16 amino acids. The CDR3 protein is CASRLGSGLDSDTQYF. In DNA form, the CDR3 reads TGTGCCAGCAGATTGGGGTCGGGGCTGGACAGTGATACGCAGTATTTT.

The chain couples TRBV4-1 to TRBJ2-1, with a possible D match to TRBD1 (7 bases). Germline loops: CDR1 MGHRA, CDR2 YSYEKL. V was clipped by 5 bases and J by 3 bases, with 20 bases between them. The CDR3 loop spans 17 amino acids. CDR3 residues: CASSDPWAGQSYNEQFF. The DNA of the CDR3 is TGCGCCAGCAGCGACCCCTGGGCGGGACAGAGCTACAATGAGCAGTTCTTC.

The chain employs TRBV27 and TRBJ2-3, with 7 bases fitting TRBD2. The CDR3 covers 16 residues. Germline CDR1 MNHEY, CDR2 SMNVEV (reference sequence). J gave up 1 base and V 3 bases, and 7 bases lay outside the gene matches. The CDR3 loop reads CASSFSGTTGTDTQYF. The CDR3 coding sequence is TGTGCCAGCAGTTTTTCCGGGACTACCGGCACAGATACGCAGTATTTT.

The chain carries TRBV27 and TRBJ2-3; 8 bases map to TRBD2. Trimming removed 5 bases from V and 4 bases from J; junction bases left unmatched: 11. The CDR3 has 16 amino acids. The germline V gene encodes CDR1 MNHEY and CDR2 SMNVEV (reference sequence). The DNA for the CDR3 is TGTGCCAGCAGTCCCGGGGGGGCAGAATATTCAGATACGCAGTATTTT. It translates to CASSPGGAEYSDTQYF.

A note on this clone: An end of the junction does not agree with germline; a read error may underlie this. The chain uses TRBV5-6 and TRBJ2-7, with TRBD2 as a possible D gene (5 bases). This CDR3 spans 12 amino acids. CDR1 is SGHDT and CDR2 is YYEEEE in the germline V gene. The CDR3, as DNA: TGTGCCAGCGGCTTGGCGGCGGGCGAGCAGTACTTC. Translation gives CASGLAAGEQYF.

J is TRBJ2-1 and V is TRBV10-3, with TRBD2 matching over 7 bases. This CDR3 spans 16 amino acids. CDR1 ENHRY and CDR2 SYGVKD come from the germline V gene. The junction had 9 bases not matched to a gene; V was cut back by 3 bases and J by 4 bases. The CDR3 region is CAISDFPRTRYNEQFF. The CDR3 DNA sequence: TGTGCCATCAGTGATTTCCCTCGGACTAGATACAATGAGCAGTTCTTC.

V usage is TRBV29-1 and J usage is TRBJ2-7, with TRBD1 as a possible D gene (6 bases). This CDR3 is 11 amino acids long. Between the trimmed V and J ends, which lost 7 bases and 4 bases, there was a span of 11 bases. CDR1 SQVTM and CDR2 ANQGSEA come from the germline V gene. The CDR3 loop reads CSATTGYEQYF. The CDR3, as DNA: TGCAGCGCTACGACAGGTTACGAGCAGTACTTC.

The chain employs TRBV15 and TRBJ2-1; D may be TRBD1 (5 bases). V was shortened by 0 bases and J by 8 bases, with 11 bases between the two germline ends. Germline-derived CDR1 and CDR2 are LNHNV and YYDKDF (reference sequence). There are 14 residues in the CDR3. The CDR3 coding sequence is TGTGCCACCAGCAGAGAAGGGCAGGGCTATGAGCAGTTCTTC. Amino acids: CATSREGQGYEQFF.

As to this clone: One junction end disagrees with the germline gene, perhaps due to a read error. The V call is TRBV7-7, the J call TRBJ2-1; TRBD2 matches 9 bases. The V gene's germline CDR1 is SSHAT and CDR2 FNYEAQ (reference sequence). The CDR3 is 17 amino acids. The CDR3 here is CASSPDSAGGWVHEQFF. The CDR3 DNA reads as TGTGCTAGCAGCCCTGACTCCGCGGGAGGGTGGGTCCATGAGCAGTTCTTC.

This chain uses TRBV10-2 with TRBJ2-3; 9 nucleotides align to TRBD2. V was pared by 7 bases and J by 4 bases, with 9 bases of the junction left unmatched. The CDR3 consists of 15 residues. Germline V gives CDR1 WSHSY, CDR2 SAAADI. The CDR3 DNA sequence: TGCGCCAGCACACAATCTAGCGGGGCCGCAGATACGCAGTATTTT. It yields the protein CASTQSSGAADTQYF.

The CDR3, as DNA: TGTGCCAGCACCTTCTATGGAGGGGTGGACACCGGGGAGCTGTTTTTT. Its translation is CASTFYGGVDTGELFF. The chain couples TRBV7-2 to TRBJ2-2; D may be TRBD2 (6 bases). The CDR3 covers 16 residues. The V end lost 7 bases, the J end lost 3 bases, and 18 bases lay between the germline ends. Per the germline V gene, CDR1 is SGHTA and CDR2 is FQGNSA.

The chain employs TRBV6-5 and TRBJ1-2; 9 nucleotides align to TRBD1. The germline gives CDR1 MNHEY, CDR2 SVGAGI. J lost 4 bases, V lost 2 bases, and 5 bases had no gene match. The CDR3 has 15 amino acids. In DNA, the CDR3 is TGTGCCAGCAGTTACGCCGGACAGGGGACCTATGGCTACACCTTC. Its protein product is CASSYAGQGTYGYTF.

J is TRBJ2-2 and V is TRBV5-4; D not resolved. Germline V CDR1 and CDR2: SGHNT, YYREEE (reference sequence). Trimming took 6 bases from V and 6 from J, leaving 12 bases between them. The CDR3 totals 13 residues. As DNA, the CDR3 is TGTGCCAGCACCACCGCCCCGGCCGGGGAGCTGTTTTTT. It is translated as CASTTAPAGELFF.

A few counts support this clone. One end of the junction varies from germline; a read error may be responsible. The rearrangement links TRBV5-6 to TRBJ2-7; 14 bases fit TRBD2. Germline lookup yields CDR1 SGHDT and CDR2 YYEEEE. This CDR3 is built from 15 residues. The CDR3 protein is CASTSWQWTSGRKWF. The CDR3 bases are TGTGCCAGCACCTCGTGGCAATGGACTAGCGGGAGGAAGTGGTTC. The full variable domain, completed using reference TRBV5-6 and TRBJ2-7, is DAGVTQSPTHLIKTRGQQVTLRCSPKSGHDTVSWYQQALGQGPQFIFQYYEEEERQRGNFPDRFSGHQFPNYSSELNVNALLLGDSALYLCASTSWQWTSGRKWFGPGTRLTVT.

This chain joins TRBV4-3 and TRBJ1-4, with 9 bases lining up with TRBD1. This CDR3 contains 17 residues. Unmatched junction bases numbered 12, after V lost 4 bases and J lost 6 bases. CDR1 is LGHNA, CDR2 YSLEER, per germline. CDR3 sequence: CASSLRLPGQGDEKLFF. DNA for the CDR3: TGCGCCAGCAGCCTAAGACTTCCGGGACAGGGAGATGAAAAACTGTTTTTT.

This clone has just a few counts. The J gene is TRBJ1-2, the V gene TRBV9; the D is unclear. Germline CDR1 is SGDLS and CDR2 is YYNGEE. This CDR3 comprises 13 residues. Trimming left V 0 bases short and J 4 bases short, with 7 bases between. CDR3 in DNA: TGTGCCAGCAGCGTAGCCGAGTTCTATGGCTACACCTTC. This encodes CASSVAEFYGYTF.

The chain joins TRBV10-2 to TRBJ2-3; D unclear. Germline lookup yields CDR1 WSHSY and CDR2 SAAADI. Trimming removed 3 bases from V and 8 bases from J, with 15 bases in between. CDR3 length equals 14 residues. CDR3 amino acids: CASSELSTDGTQYF. The CDR3 coding sequence is TGCGCCAGCAGTGAATTGTCCACAGATGGTACGCAGTATTTT.

Comment on this clone: This specimen includes other DNA sequences encoding the same CDR3. This chain links TRBV6-1 with TRBJ2-2; D not resolved. Germline CDR1 reads MNHNS; CDR2 reads SASEGT. This CDR3 comprises 13 residues. V lost 2 bases to trimming and J lost 4 bases, with 5 bases between them. The CDR3 DNA follows: TGTGCCAGCAGTGAAAGAGTCACCGGGGAGCTGTTTTTT. Its translation: CASSERVTGELFF.